This T cell receptor (beta chain) comes out of a study of OX40 agonist ivuxolimab in advanced cancers. Germline assignment: CDR1 SGHDT and CDR2 YYEEEE. The V gene lost 4 bases and the J gene lost 4 bases, with 20 bases spanning the gap. The CDR3 contains 16 residues. Assay: immunoSEQ multiplex PCR; the TCRdb copy retains only in-frame clones and omits some. The sample records 82,000 or so clones, over 85% being singletons. The genes are TRBV5-6 and TRBJ2-5, with D maybe TRBD1 (6 bases). This clonotype was sampled from an adult with an advanced solid tumor such as melanoma, head and neck, liver or kidney cancer. The material was CD4+ or CD8+ T cells sorted from blood, obtained in a trial of the OX40 agonist ivuxolimab. In DNA, the CDR3 is TGTGCCAGCAGCCCGGGCCAGCTCGGCAGGGGAGAGACCCAGTACTTC. It encodes CASSPGQLGRGETQYF.